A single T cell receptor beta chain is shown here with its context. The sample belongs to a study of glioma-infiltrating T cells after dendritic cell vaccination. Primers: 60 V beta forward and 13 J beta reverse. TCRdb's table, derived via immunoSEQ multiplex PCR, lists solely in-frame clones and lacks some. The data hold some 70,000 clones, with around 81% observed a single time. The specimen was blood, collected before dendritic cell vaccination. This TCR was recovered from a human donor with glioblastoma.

The CDR3 loop is CASSPVVDRRTEAFF. The CDR3 nucleotides are TGTGCCAGCTCACCAGTCGTTGATCGTCGGACTGAAGCTTTCTTT. The gene calls are TRBV18 and TRBJ1-1; D not certain. The length of the CDR3 is 15 residues. CDR1 KGHSH and CDR2 LQKENI come from the germline V gene. V shed 2 bases and J shed 5 bases, with 15 bases lying between them.